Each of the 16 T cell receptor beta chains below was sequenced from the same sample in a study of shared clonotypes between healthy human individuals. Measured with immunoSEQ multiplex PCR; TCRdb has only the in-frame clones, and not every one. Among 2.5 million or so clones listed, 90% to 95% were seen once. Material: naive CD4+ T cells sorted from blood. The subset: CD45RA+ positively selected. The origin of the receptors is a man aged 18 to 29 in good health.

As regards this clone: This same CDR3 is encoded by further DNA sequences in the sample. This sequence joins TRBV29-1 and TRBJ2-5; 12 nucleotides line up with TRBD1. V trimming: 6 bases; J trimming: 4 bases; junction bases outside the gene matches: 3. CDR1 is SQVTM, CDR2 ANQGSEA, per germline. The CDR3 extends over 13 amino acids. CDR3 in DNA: TGCAGCGTGGGACAGGGGGCAGGAGAGACCCAGTACTTC. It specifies CSVGQGAGETQYF.

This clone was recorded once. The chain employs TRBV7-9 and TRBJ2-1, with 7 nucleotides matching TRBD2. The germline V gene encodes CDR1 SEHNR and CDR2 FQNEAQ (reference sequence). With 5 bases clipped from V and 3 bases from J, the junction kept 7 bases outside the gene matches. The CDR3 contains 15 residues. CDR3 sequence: CASSPTGTNYNEQFF. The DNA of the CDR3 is TGTGCCAGCAGCCCCACCGGGACTAACTACAATGAGCAGTTCTTC.

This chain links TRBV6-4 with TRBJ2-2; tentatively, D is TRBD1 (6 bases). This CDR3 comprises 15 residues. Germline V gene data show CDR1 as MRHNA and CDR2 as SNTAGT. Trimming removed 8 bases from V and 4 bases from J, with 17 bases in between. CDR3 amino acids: CASGQGSHPTGELFF. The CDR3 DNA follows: TGTGCCAGCGGTCAGGGGTCGCACCCCACCGGGGAGCTGTTTTTT.

The CDR3, as DNA: TGTGCCAGCAGCTTAGACCGGGCGGCCAATGAGCAGTTCTTC. It encodes CASSLDRAANEQFF. V usage is TRBV11-3 and J usage is TRBJ2-1; no reliable D call. This CDR3 contains 14 residues. Germline CDR1 and CDR2: SGHNT and YENEEA. V dropped 0 bases and J dropped 6 bases, with 9 bases sitting between them. The whole variable domain, remainder taken from reference TRBV11-3 and TRBJ2-1, is EAGVVQSPRYKIIEKKQPVAFWCNPISGHNTLYWYLQNLGQGPELLIRYENEEAVDDSQLPKDRFSAERLKGVDSTLKIQPAELGDSAVYLCASSLDRAANEQFFGPGTRLTVL.

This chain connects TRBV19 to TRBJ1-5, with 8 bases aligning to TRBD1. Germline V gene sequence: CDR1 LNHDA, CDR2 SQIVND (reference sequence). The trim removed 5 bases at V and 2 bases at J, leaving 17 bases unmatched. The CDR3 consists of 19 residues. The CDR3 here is CASSRSGTGARTGNQPQHF. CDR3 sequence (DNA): TGTGCCAGTAGTCGATCCGGGACAGGCGCCCGGACGGGCAATCAGCCCCAGCATTTT.

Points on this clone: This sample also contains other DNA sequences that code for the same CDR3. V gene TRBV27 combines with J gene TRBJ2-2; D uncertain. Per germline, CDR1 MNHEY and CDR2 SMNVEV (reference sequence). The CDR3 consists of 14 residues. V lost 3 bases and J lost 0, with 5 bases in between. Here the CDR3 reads CASSLLANTGELFF. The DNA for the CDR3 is TGTGCCAGCAGTTTGCTAGCGAACACCGGGGAGCTGTTTTTT.

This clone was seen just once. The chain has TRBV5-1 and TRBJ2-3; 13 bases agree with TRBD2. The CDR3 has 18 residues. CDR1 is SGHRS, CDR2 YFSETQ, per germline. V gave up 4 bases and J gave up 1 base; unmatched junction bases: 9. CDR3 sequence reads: CASSAETSGGSGTDTQYF. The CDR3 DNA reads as TGCGCCAGCAGCGCGGAGACTAGCGGGGGGTCGGGCACAGATACGCAGTATTTT.

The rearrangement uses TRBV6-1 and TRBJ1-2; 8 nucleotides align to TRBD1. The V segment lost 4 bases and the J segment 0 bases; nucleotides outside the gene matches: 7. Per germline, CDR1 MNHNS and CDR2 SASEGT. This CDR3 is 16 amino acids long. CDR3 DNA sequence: TGTGCCAGCAGTGGGGGACAGGTACTTTCTAACTATGGCTACACCTTC. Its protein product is CASSGGQVLSNYGYTF.

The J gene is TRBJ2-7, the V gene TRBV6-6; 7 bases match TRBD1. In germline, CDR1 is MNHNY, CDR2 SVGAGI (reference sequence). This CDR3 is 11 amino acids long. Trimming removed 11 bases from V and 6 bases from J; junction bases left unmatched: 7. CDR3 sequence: CAAQGEIEQYF. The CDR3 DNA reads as TGTGCCGCCCAGGGGGAGATCGAGCAGTACTTC.

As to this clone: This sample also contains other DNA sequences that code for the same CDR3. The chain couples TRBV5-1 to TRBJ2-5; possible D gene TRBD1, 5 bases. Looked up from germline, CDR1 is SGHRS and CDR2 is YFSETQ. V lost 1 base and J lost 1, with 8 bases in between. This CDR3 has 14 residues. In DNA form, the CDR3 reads TGCGCCAGCAGCTTGTGGGGCAGCCAAGAGACCCAGTACTTC. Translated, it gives CASSLWGSQETQYF.

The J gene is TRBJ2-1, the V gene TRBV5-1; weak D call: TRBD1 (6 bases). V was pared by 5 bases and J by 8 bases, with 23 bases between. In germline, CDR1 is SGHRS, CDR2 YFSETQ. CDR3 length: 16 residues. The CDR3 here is CASRRGEGSGGDEQFF. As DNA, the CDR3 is TGCGCCAGCAGACGGGGAGAGGGCAGTGGGGGCGATGAGCAGTTCTTC.

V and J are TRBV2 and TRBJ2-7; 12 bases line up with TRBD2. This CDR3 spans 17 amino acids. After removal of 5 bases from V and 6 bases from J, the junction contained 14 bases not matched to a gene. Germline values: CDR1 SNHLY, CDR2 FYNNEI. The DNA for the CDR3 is TGTGCCAGCAGTCGGCGACTAGCGGGAGCGTTGCCTCGCGAGCAGTACTTC. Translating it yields CASSRRLAGALPREQYF.

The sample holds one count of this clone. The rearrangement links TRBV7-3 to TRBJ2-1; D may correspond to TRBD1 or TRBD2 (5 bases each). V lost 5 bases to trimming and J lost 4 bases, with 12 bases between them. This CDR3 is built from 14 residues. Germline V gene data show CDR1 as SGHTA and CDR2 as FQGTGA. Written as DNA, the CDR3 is TGTGCCAGCAGCCTCCGGGACGGATACAATGAGCAGTTCTTC. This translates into CASSLRDGYNEQFF.

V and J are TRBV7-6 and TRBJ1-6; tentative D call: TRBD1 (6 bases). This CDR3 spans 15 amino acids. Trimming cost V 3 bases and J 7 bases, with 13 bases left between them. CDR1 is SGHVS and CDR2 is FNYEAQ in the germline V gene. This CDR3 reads CASSLGGTDNSPLHF. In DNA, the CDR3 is TGTGCCAGCAGCTTGGGGGGCACAGACAATTCACCCCTCCACTTT.

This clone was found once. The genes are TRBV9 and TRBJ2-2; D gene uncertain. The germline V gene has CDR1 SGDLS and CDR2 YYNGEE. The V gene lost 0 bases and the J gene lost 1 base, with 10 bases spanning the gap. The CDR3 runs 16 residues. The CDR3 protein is CASSVGYYMNTGELFF. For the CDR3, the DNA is TGTGCCAGCAGCGTAGGATACTATATGAACACCGGGGAGCTGTTTTTT.

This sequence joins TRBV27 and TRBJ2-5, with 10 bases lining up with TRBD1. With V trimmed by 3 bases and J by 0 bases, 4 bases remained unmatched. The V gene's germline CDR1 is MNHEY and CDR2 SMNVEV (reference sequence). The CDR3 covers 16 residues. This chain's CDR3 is CASSFGTGVNQETQYF. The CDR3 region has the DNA TGTGCCAGCAGTTTCGGGACAGGGGTCAACCAAGAGACCCAGTACTTC.